Shown below are 20 T cell receptor beta chains from a single sample sequenced in a study of monozygotic twins with inflammatory bowel disease (dated by TCRdb to 2018 to 2020). Library method: 5' RACE. TCRdb names Illumina HiSeq 2500 as the instrument used. With the reads reprocessed by TCRdb, a single entry stands for each CDR3 protein sequence and no DNA is reported. This sample's table lists 300,000 to 450,000 distinct CDR3 sequences. The ten largest make up 2.5% to 3% of the sample. Sequencing was done on a sample of blood. The receptors were sampled from a human donor with ulcerative colitis or Crohn's disease, or a healthy co-twin of an affected twin (not recorded which).

J is TRBJ1-1 and V is TRBV24-1. CDR1 is KGHDR and CDR2 is SFDVKD in the germline V gene. The CDR3 loop spans 13 amino acids. CDR3 sequence reads: CATSEGRATEAFF.

The gene calls are TRBV7-2 and TRBJ1-4; TCRdb outputs TRBD1, but without DNA this stays unchecked. CDR3 length: 14 amino acids. Germline-derived CDR1 and CDR2 are SGHTA and FQGNSA. CDR3: CASSWTGLNEKPFF. Supplemented by reference TRBV7-2 and TRBJ1-4, the full variable domain reads GAGVSQSPSNKVTEKGKDVELRCDPISGHTALYWYRQSLGQGLEFLIYFQGNSAPDKSGLPSDRFSAERTGGSVSTLTIQRTQQEDSAVYLCASSWTGLNEKPFFGSGTQLSVL.

The chain links TRBV16 to TRBJ2-1; TCRdb calls TRBD1, which cannot be checked without DNA. The germline CDR1 and CDR2 sequences are KGHSY and FQNENV. This CDR3 comprises 13 residues. The CDR3 region is CASSQDRRNEQFF.

The chain employs TRBV7-2 and TRBJ1-2; lacking DNA, the TRBD1 call made by TCRdb goes unchecked. CDR3 length: 16 residues. CDR1 and CDR2 from the germline V gene are SGHTA and FQGNSA. The chain's CDR3 is CASSGTLGGGDYGYTF.

The chain recombines TRBV19 with TRBJ2-3; TCRdb gives TRBD2 as the D gene, but with no DNA this cannot be confirmed. The CDR3 length is 16 residues. In germline, CDR1 is LNHDA, CDR2 SQIVND (reference sequence). CDR3 residues: CASSLTTRGIADTQYF.

The J gene is TRBJ2-1, the V gene TRBV12-3 or TRBV12-4; lacking DNA, the TRBD2 call made by TCRdb goes unchecked. The CDR3 is 15 amino acids. CDR3 in amino acids: CASSPRTSRDNEQFF.

The CDR3 sequence is CAISDKQGPGETQYF. V and J are TRBV10-3 and TRBJ2-5; TCRdb's D call of TRBD1 is untestable without DNA. Germline V gene lookup returns CDR1 ENHRY and CDR2 SYGVKD. The length of the CDR3 is 15 residues.

This sequence joins TRBV19 and TRBJ1-2; with no DNA, the TCRdb D assignment of TRBD1 cannot be verified. From germline, CDR1 is LNHDA and CDR2 SQIVND (reference sequence). This CDR3 contains 14 residues. CDR3 sequence reads: CASSKGAQGYGYTF. Full variable domain (remainder filled in from reference TRBV19 and TRBJ1-2): DGGITQSPKYLFRKEGQNVTLSCEQNLNHDAMYWYRQDPGQGLRLIYYSQIVNDFQKGDIAEGYSVSREKKESFPLTVTSAQKNPTAFYLCASSKGAQGYGYTFGSGTRLTVV.

This rearrangement joins TRBV4-1 to TRBJ1-4; TCRdb's assignment of TRBD1 cannot be checked, as there is no DNA. Germline CDR1 and CDR2: MGHRA and YSYEKL. The CDR3 extends over 17 amino acids. Here the CDR3 reads CASSQPGQDTTNEKLFF.

This chain connects TRBV5-1 to TRBJ2-3; TCRdb outputs TRBD2, but without DNA this stays unchecked. CDR3 length: 15 amino acids. Germline values: CDR1 SGHRS, CDR2 YFSETQ. This chain's CDR3 is CASSLWHGAGDTQYF.

The chain is built from TRBV7-9 and TRBJ2-4; TCRdb's D call, TRBD1, is unchecked because there is no DNA. Germline lookup yields CDR1 SEHNR and CDR2 FQNEAQ (reference sequence). The CDR3 has 16 amino acids. Here the CDR3 reads CASSSDRAQAKNIQYF.

The chain is built from TRBV18 and TRBJ2-7; TCRdb gives TRBD2 as the D gene, but with no DNA this cannot be confirmed. In germline, CDR1 is KGHSH, CDR2 LQKENI. The CDR3 is made up of 15 amino acids. This CDR3 is CASSPPPAAENEQYF.

The chain carries TRBV7-2 and TRBJ2-3; TCRdb lists TRBD2, though no DNA is available to test this call. Germline CDR1 is SGHTA and CDR2 is FQGNSA. This CDR3 has 14 amino acids. The CDR3 reads CASSRGLATDTQYF.

V and J are TRBV20-1 and TRBJ2-3; TCRdb lists TRBD2, though no DNA is available to test this call. The CDR3 is 16 amino acids. The germline CDR1 and CDR2 sequences are DFQATT and SNEGSKA (reference sequence). The CDR3 region is CSARAAAGGMTDTQYF.

The chain combines TRBV29-1 with TRBJ1-1; the TCRdb D gene call, TRBD1, has no DNA to confirm it. CDR3 length equals 14 residues. Germline V gene sequence: CDR1 SQVTM, CDR2 ANQGSEA. The CDR3 sequence is CSVEPPGRGTEAFF.

The chain combines TRBV2 with TRBJ2-3; as DNA is missing, the TRBD1 call by TCRdb cannot be tested. In germline, CDR1 is SNHLY, CDR2 FYNNEI. This CDR3 has 14 amino acids. This chain's CDR3 is CASSGPLSSDTQYF.

V is TRBV20-1 and J is TRBJ2-7; no DNA is available, so the TRBD2 call from TCRdb remains unchecked. The CDR3 sequence is 15 residues long. The germline CDR1 and CDR2 sequences are DFQATT and SNEGSKA (reference sequence). CDR3 region: CSAPGGAWATYEQYF.

The rearrangement links TRBV24-1 to TRBJ2-5; TCRdb's D call of TRBD2 is untestable without DNA. Germline lookup yields CDR1 KGHDR and CDR2 SFDVKD. The CDR3 spans 17 residues. This chain's CDR3 is CATSDPYGSRDGETQYF.

V usage is TRBV12-3 or TRBV12-4 and J usage is TRBJ2-1; without DNA, the TCRdb call of TRBD2 cannot be checked. This CDR3 spans 15 amino acids. This CDR3 is CASSLSSGVSHEQFF.

The chain has TRBV5-1 and TRBJ2-5; TCRdb lists TRBD2, though no DNA is available to test this call. CDR3 length: 12 amino acids. CDR1 and CDR2 (germline): SGHRS, YFSETQ. The CDR3 sequence: CASGEGAETQYF.